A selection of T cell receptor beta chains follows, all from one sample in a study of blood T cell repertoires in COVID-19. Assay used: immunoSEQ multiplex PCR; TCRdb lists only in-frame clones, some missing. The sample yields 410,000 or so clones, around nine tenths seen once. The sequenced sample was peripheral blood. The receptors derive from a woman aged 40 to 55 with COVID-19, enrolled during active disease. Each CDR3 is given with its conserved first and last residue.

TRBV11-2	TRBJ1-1	CASRLAGQVVKAFF
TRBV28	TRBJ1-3	CASSLGPVQNSGNTIYF
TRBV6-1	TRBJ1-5	CASSEGSSGQPQHF
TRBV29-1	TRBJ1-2	CSVEEGGGYTF
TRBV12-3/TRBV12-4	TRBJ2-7	CASSLAGHYEQYF
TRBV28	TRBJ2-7	CASSSLGQFYEQYF
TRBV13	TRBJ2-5	CASSSTGTGGWRETQYF
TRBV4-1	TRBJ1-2	CASSRSEGPGYTF
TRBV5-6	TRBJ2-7	CASSQRAPAGGEQYF
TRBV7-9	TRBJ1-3	CASSSPTGTGNTIYF
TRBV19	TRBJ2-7	CASSIGLAGNYEQYF
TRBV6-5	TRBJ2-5	CASSWTSGGRETQYF
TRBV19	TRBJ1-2	CASPAGHYTF
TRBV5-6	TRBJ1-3	CASSSTPGQAVSGNTIYF
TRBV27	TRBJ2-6	CASSLGEAGANVLTF
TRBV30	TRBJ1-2	CAWSESFGGGYTF
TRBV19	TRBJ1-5	CASSIDRGRFINQPQHF
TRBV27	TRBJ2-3	CASRRLAGGDTQYF
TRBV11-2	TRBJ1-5	CASSLGGANLYQPQHF
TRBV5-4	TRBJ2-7	CASSSGSGGHSYEQYF
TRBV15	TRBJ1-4	CATSPRQGVTNEKLFF
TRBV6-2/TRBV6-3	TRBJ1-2	CASSPEGIYGYTF
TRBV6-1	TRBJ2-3	CASSEGTSITGLTDTQYF
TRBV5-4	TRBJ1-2	CASSRLGTGDGYTF
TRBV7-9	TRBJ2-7	CASSLHYEQYF
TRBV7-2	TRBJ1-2	CASSLGGTGRYGYTF
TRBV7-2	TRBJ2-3	CASSLLGAQSGTQYF
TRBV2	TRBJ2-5	CASSGLLAGASQETQYF
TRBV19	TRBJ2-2	CASSIMGQANTGELFF
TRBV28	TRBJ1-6	CASSFGSTGSSYNSPLHF
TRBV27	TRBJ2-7	CASSPSSPGLDKQYF
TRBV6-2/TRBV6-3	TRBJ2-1	CASSGSGKTSGSDEQFF
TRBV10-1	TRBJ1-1	CASNKTGEAFF
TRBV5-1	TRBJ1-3	CASSINPTGLLGNTIYF
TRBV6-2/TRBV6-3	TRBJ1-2	CASSLQDYGYTF
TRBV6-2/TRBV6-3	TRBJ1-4	CASSSTGDNEKLFF
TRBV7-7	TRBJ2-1	CASSNSAGVLNEQFF
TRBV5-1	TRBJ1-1	CASSLKERDTEAFF
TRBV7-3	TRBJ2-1	CASSSLAGVGNEQFF
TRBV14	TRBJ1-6	CASSHRGGATLHF